The 27 T cell receptor beta chains listed next were all sequenced from one sample in a study of cytomegalovirus exposure and HLA in healthy donors. PCR involved 60 Vbeta and 13 Jbeta primers. Produced via immunoSEQ multiplex PCR; TCRdb's table is partial and in-frame only. The table lists under 35,000 clones. Input material: PBMCs. The receptors were gathered from a man aged 30 to 39 in good health and CMV-seronegative.

The chain couples TRBV19 to TRBJ2-1; possibly TRBD1 for D (6 bases). This CDR3 comprises 15 residues. In germline, CDR1 is LNHDA, CDR2 SQIVND (reference sequence). The V gene lost 1 base and the J gene lost 0 bases, with 7 bases spanning the gap. This CDR3 is CASSIVGASYNEQFF. CDR3 DNA sequence: TGTGCCAGTAGTATAGTGGGGGCCTCCTACAATGAGCAGTTCTTC.

V is TRBV19 and J is TRBJ2-5, with D perhaps TRBD2 (6 bases). The DNA matches TRBJ2-7 better at its end, which makes the J call doubtful. CDR3 length: 16 residues. Germline CDR1 LNHDA, CDR2 SQIVND (reference sequence). The chain's CDR3 is CASSPRGEAGPYEQYF. The CDR3 coding sequence is TGTGCCAGTAGTCCCCGGGGAGAGGCGGGACCCTACGAGCAGTACTTC.

As to this clone: An end of the junction differs from the germline gene, which may be a read error. The chain uses TRBV5-6 and TRBJ1-2; 7 positions agree with TRBD1. Germline lookup yields CDR1 SGHDT and CDR2 YYEEEE. This CDR3 spans 12 amino acids. CDR3 DNA: TGTGCCGGCAGCTGGCTACAGGGGAGCTACACCTTC. This translates into CAGSWLQGSYTF.

This chain links TRBV28 with TRBJ2-7; 8 bases line up with TRBD1. Germline V gives CDR1 MDHEN, CDR2 SYDVKM. The CDR3 runs 13 residues. With 7 bases clipped from V and 2 bases from J, the junction kept 4 bases outside the gene matches. This CDR3 is CASTTGAPYEQYF. CDR3 nucleotide sequence: TGTGCCAGCACGACAGGGGCTCCCTACGAGCAGTACTTC.

The chain has TRBV5-1 and TRBJ1-1; TRBD1 aligns across 8 bases. The CDR3 runs 14 residues. Germline assignment: CDR1 SGHRS and CDR2 YFSETQ. V lost 4 bases, J lost 0 bases, and 2 bases stayed unmatched. CDR3 DNA: TGCGCCAGCAGCCCGGGACAGGTGAACACTGAAGCTTTCTTT. This gives the protein CASSPGQVNTEAFF.

The chain recombines TRBV6-1 with TRBJ1-1, with D possibly matching TRBD1 (5 bases). The V and J ends lost 0 bases and 5 bases respectively, with 10 bases between them. The CDR3 sequence is 14 residues long. In germline, CDR1 is MNHNS, CDR2 SASEGT. Here the CDR3 reads CASSEAGGLTEAFF. The CDR3 DNA sequence: TGTGCCAGCAGTGAAGCCGGGGGGTTGACTGAAGCTTTCTTT.

The rearrangement uses TRBV7-9 and TRBJ2-2; TRBD2 might be the D (6 bases). The V and J ends lost 4 bases and 2 bases respectively, with 14 bases between them. This CDR3 region has 16 residues. The germline CDR1 and CDR2 sequences are SEHNR and FQNEAQ (reference sequence). The CDR3 region has the DNA TGTGCCAGCAGCTCCCCCTGGGGAGGTAACACCGGGGAGCTGTTTTTT. It encodes CASSSPWGGNTGELFF.

The chain combines TRBV27 with TRBJ2-3; D may be TRBD1 (5 bases). CDR3 size: 13 residues. Germline V gives CDR1 MNHEY, CDR2 SMNVEV (reference sequence). The V end was cut by 3 bases, the J end by 14 bases, with 18 bases between. The CDR3 spells CASSFSPDLGRYF. CDR3 nucleotide sequence: TGTGCCAGCAGTTTCTCCCCTGACTTGGGGCGGTATTTT.

Turning to this clone: The sample has other DNA sequences that encode this CDR3 too. The rearrangement uses TRBV6-1 and TRBJ1-1; D is perhaps TRBD1 (5 bases). The CDR3 contains 17 residues. The ends were cut back, 3 bases at V and 0 bases at J, with 17 bases in the middle. Germline CDR1 MNHNS, CDR2 SASEGT. The CDR3 DNA follows: TGTGCCAGCAGTGAGGCCTCAGGGAGGTACATGAACACTGAAGCTTTCTTT. Its protein is CASSEASGRYMNTEAFF.

This chain links TRBV27 with TRBJ1-2; tentatively, D is TRBD1 (5 bases). The V end was cut by 2 bases, the J end by 4 bases, with 17 bases between. Germline V lookup: CDR1 MNHEY, CDR2 SMNVEV (reference sequence). The CDR3 totals 16 residues. The DNA of the CDR3 is TGTGCCAGCAGTTTAAAAGGCAGGGCGCAATCCTATGGCTACACCTTC. Encoded protein: CASSLKGRAQSYGYTF.

V and J are TRBV5-1 and TRBJ1-2; 9 bases line up with TRBD1. Losses at the gene ends were 4 bases for V and 6 bases for J; bases not matched to a gene: 7. CDR1 and CDR2 (germline): SGHRS, YFSETQ. The CDR3 consists of 14 residues. This CDR3 is CASSPGQGRDGYTF. In DNA, the CDR3 is TGCGCCAGCAGCCCAGGACAGGGGCGAGATGGCTACACCTTC. The variable domain in full, with the rest retrieved from reference TRBV5-1 and TRBJ1-2, is KAGVTQTPRYLIKTRGQQVTLSCSPISGHRSVSWYQQTPGQGLQFLFEYFSETQRNKGNFPGRFSGRQFSNSRSEMNVSTLELGDSALYLCASSPGQGRDGYTFGSGTRLTVV.

The chain recombines TRBV6-5 with TRBJ1-5, with 7 bases that match TRBD1. From germline, CDR1 is MNHEY and CDR2 SVGAGI. This CDR3 has 15 amino acids. Losses at the gene ends were 5 bases for V and 7 bases for J; bases not matched to a gene: 11. CDR3 loop: CASSQGDSWEQPQHF. CDR3 nucleotide sequence: TGTGCCAGCAGTCAGGGGGACTCTTGGGAACAGCCCCAGCATTTT.

In DNA form, the CDR3 reads TGTGCCAGCAGCTTCTATGGGACATCCGACTACGAGCAGTACTTC. It translates to CASSFYGTSDYEQYF. The J gene is TRBJ2-7, the V gene TRBV11-2, with D possibly TRBD1 on 6 matching bases. Germline V gene lookup returns CDR1 SGHAT and CDR2 FQNNGV. The CDR3 is made up of 15 amino acids. Between the trimmed V and J ends, which lost 3 bases and 3 bases, there was a span of 15 bases.

This chain uses TRBV2 with TRBJ1-2, with 7 bases matching TRBD1. V was pared by 8 bases and J by 4 bases, with 7 bases of the junction left unmatched. Germline V gene lookup returns CDR1 SNHLY and CDR2 FYNNEI. The CDR3 has 13 amino acids. Here the CDR3 reads CASQAGGVYGYTF. CDR3 DNA: TGTGCCAGCCAGGCAGGGGGTGTCTATGGCTACACCTTC. Based on the CDR3 plus reference TRBV2 and TRBJ1-2, the full variable domain is EPEVTQTPSHQVTQMGQEVILRCVPISNHLYFYWYRQILGQKVEFLVSFYNNEISEKSEIFDDQFSVERPDGSNFTLKIRSTKLEDSAMYFCASQAGGVYGYTFGSGTRLTVV.

The chain has TRBV6-5 and TRBJ2-7; tentative D call: TRBD2 (6 bases). The CDR3 extends over 11 amino acids. V lost 6 bases and J lost 7, with 10 bases in between. The germline CDR1 and CDR2 sequences are MNHEY and SVGAGI. In nucleotides, the CDR3 is TGTGCCAGCAGAGGAGGGTGGGAGCAGTACTTC. Translation gives CASRGGWEQYF.

The chain combines TRBV18 with TRBJ2-5; 8 bases fit TRBD2. The CDR3 contains 14 residues. In germline, CDR1 is KGHSH, CDR2 LQKENI. V lost 4 bases to trimming and J lost 3 bases; unmatched junction nucleotides: 4. The DNA of the CDR3 is TGTGCCAGCTCACTCGGAGCGGGAGAAGAGACCCAGTACTTC. This codes for CASSLGAGEETQYF.

The chain links TRBV19 to TRBJ1-2; D might be TRBD1 (5 bases). Trimming removed 6 bases at V and 3 bases at J, with 14 bases between. The germline gives CDR1 LNHDA, CDR2 SQIVND (reference sequence). The CDR3 has 14 residues. In nucleotides, the CDR3 is TGTGCCAGTAGGAAGGTAGGGGTTGACTATGGCTACACCTTC. Its protein product is CASRKVGVDYGYTF.

This chain uses TRBV14 with TRBJ1-4, with D perhaps TRBD1 (6 bases). Germline CDR1 SGHDN, CDR2 FVKESK. The CDR3 is 14 amino acids. Trimming shortened V by 4 bases and J by 5 bases, and 11 bases separated the two germline ends. The CDR3 is CASSPGQPNEKLFF. The CDR3 DNA reads TGTGCCAGCAGCCCCGGACAGCCGAATGAAAAACTGTTTTTT. The whole variable domain, remainder taken from reference TRBV14 and TRBJ1-4, is EAGVTQFPSHSVIEKGQTVTLRCDPISGHDNLYWYRRVMGKEIKFLLHFVKESKQDESGMPNNRFLAERTGGTYSTLKVQPAELEDSGVYFCASSPGQPNEKLFFGSGTQLSVL.

The J gene is TRBJ2-1, the V gene TRBV7-9, with 11 bases fitting TRBD2. In germline, CDR1 is SEHNR, CDR2 FQNEAQ (reference sequence). The CDR3 covers 18 residues. J was trimmed by 5 bases and V by 5 bases; bases with no gene match: 14. For the CDR3, the DNA is TGTGCCAGCAGCCCCAAACACCGACTAGCGGGGACCCACAATGAGCAGTTCTTC. Protein sequence: CASSPKHRLAGTHNEQFF. Filled out from reference TRBV7-9 and TRBJ2-1, the complete variable domain reads DTGVSQNPRHKITKRGQNVTFRCDPISEHNRLYWYRQTLGQGPEFLTYFQNEAQLEKSRLLSDRFSAERPKGSFSTLEIQRTEQGDSAMYLCASSPKHRLAGTHNEQFFGPGTRLTVL.

The V gene is TRBV7-9, the J gene TRBJ2-5; 12 bases agree with TRBD1. The CDR3 is 15 amino acids. Looked up from germline, CDR1 is SEHNR and CDR2 is FQNEAQ (reference sequence). Trimming removed 3 bases from V and 4 bases from J; junction bases left unmatched: 3. The CDR3 region has the DNA TGTGCCAGCAGCTTGGGACAGGGGGCAAGAGAGACCCAGTACTTC. Amino acids: CASSLGQGARETQYF.

The genes are TRBV27 and TRBJ2-7; D uncertain. Trimming removed 9 bases at V and 0 bases at J, with 15 bases between. The CDR3 extends over 14 amino acids. Germline V CDR1 and CDR2: MNHEY, SMNVEV (reference sequence). The CDR3 loop is CASSSVLSSYEQYF. The DNA for the CDR3 is TGTGCCAGTTCCAGCGTTTTGAGCTCCTACGAGCAGTACTTC.

The rearrangement links TRBV7-2 to TRBJ1-2; 7 bases are a match to TRBD1. V dropped 5 bases and J dropped 3; count of bases not matched to a gene: 3. CDR3 length equals 13 residues. Germline V CDR1 and CDR2: SGHTA, FQGNSA. This CDR3 is CASSTGTDYGYTF. In DNA, the CDR3 is TGTGCCAGCAGCACTGGGACAGACTATGGCTACACCTTC.

The CDR3: CASSPSSGGATEAFF. For the CDR3, the DNA is TGTGCCAGTAGTCCCTCATCGGGGGGCGCGACTGAAGCTTTCTTT. The chain carries TRBV19 and TRBJ1-1, with D possibly TRBD1 on 6 matching bases. From germline, CDR1 is LNHDA and CDR2 SQIVND (reference sequence). Between the trimmed V and J ends, which lost 5 bases and 5 bases, there was a span of 18 bases. The CDR3 has 15 amino acids. The complete variable domain, with remaining parts taken from reference TRBV19 and TRBJ1-1, reads DGGITQSPKYLFRKEGQNVTLSCEQNLNHDAMYWYRQDPGQGLRLIYYSQIVNDFQKGDIAEGYSVSREKKESFPLTVTSAQKNPTAFYLCASSPSSGGATEAFFGQGTRLTVV.

The chain joins TRBV6-5 to TRBJ2-1; the match to TRBD2 covers 9 bases. From germline, CDR1 is MNHEY and CDR2 SVGAGI. Losses at the gene ends were 7 bases for V and 3 bases for J; bases not matched to a gene: 7. CDR3 size: 15 residues. The CDR3: CASKSWTSVYNEQFF. The CDR3 nucleotides are TGTGCCAGCAAGTCGTGGACTAGCGTCTACAATGAGCAGTTCTTC.

The chain has TRBV18 and TRBJ1-2; possibly TRBD1 for D (5 bases). The CDR3 is 15 residues long. CDR1 and CDR2 (germline): KGHSH, LQKENI. V lost 4 bases and J lost 6, with 18 bases in between. The CDR3 DNA sequence: TGTGCCAGCTCACGCGGCGTTGGTGGGGCGGATGGCTACACCTTC. It encodes CASSRGVGGADGYTF.

The chain recombines TRBV2 with TRBJ2-2; weak D call: TRBD2 (6 bases). Germline lookup yields CDR1 SNHLY and CDR2 FYNNEI. CDR3 length: 13 residues. V was pared by 10 bases and J by 8 bases, with 17 bases between. The CDR3 spells CATSAEGTGELFF. For the CDR3, the DNA is TGTGCCACCTCGGCGGAGGGGACGGGGGAGCTGTTTTTT.

The chain uses TRBV4-1 and TRBJ2-5; tentatively, D is TRBD1 (6 bases). TRBJ2-7 matches the DNA end more closely, so the J call is doubtful. The CDR3 totals 16 residues. Germline CDR1 and CDR2: MGHRA and YSYEKL. As DNA, the CDR3 is TGCGCCAGCAGCCTAGATCCCGGGACATTTCCCTACGAGCAGTACTTC. The encoded protein is CASSLDPGTFPYEQYF.